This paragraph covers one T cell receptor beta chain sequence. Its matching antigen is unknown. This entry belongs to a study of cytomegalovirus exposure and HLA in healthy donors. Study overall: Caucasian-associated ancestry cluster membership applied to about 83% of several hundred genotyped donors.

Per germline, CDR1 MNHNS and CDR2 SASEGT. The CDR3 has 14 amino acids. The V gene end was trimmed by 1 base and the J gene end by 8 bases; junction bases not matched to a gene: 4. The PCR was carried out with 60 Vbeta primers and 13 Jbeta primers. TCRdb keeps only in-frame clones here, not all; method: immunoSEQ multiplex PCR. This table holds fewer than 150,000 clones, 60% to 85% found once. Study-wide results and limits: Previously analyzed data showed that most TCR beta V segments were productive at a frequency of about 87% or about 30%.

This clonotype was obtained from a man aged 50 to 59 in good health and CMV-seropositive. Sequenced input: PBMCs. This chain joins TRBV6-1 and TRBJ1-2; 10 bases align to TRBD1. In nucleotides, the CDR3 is TGTGCCAGCAGTGAAGGACAGGGGGCTGAAGGCTACACCTTC. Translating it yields CASSEGQGAEGYTF.